This TCR beta chain comes out of a study of human T cells and chemical hapten exposure. Overall study context: The study sensitized with 2% DPC on a 2 cm by 2 cm patch of upper inner arm skin. Across the whole study, which lasted around 24 weeks, patients were given diphenylcyclopropenone on the scalp once a week. Findings of the study overall: Significantly greater numbers of large CDR3 similarity clusters came from expanded TCRs than from controls.

The library put unique molecular identifiers onto individual cDNA molecules. From the RACE reads, TCRdb called clonotypes with MiXCR, one entry per CDR3 protein. Of 300,000 to 400,000 distinct CDR3 sequences listed, approximately 5% are singletons. This sample's time point: pre-sensitization, week 0. Treatment defined: therapeutic diphenylcyclopropenone sensitization with weekly scalp DPC. This clonotype was recorded at least ten times. The antigen is unknown. CDR1 and CDR2 from the germline V gene are MNHEY and SVGEGT. V lost 5 bases and J 2 bases, leaving 13 bases between the germline ends. This CDR3 contains 14 residues.

The TCR comes from a woman in her forties or fifties with alopecia areata. Some clones in this sample may be carry-over from other donors' samples. The sample was whole blood, taken in connection with sensitization to the hapten diphenylcyclopropenone (DPC). V and J are TRBV6-2 or TRBV6-3 and TRBJ2-7; unclear D gene. The DNA for the CDR3 is TGTGCCAGCAGTGAAAACTACTCTCCCTACGAGCAGTACTTC. Protein sequence: CASSENYSPYEQYF.